This TCR beta chain comes out of a study of human T cells and chemical hapten exposure. Overall study context: A roughly 2 cm by roughly 2 cm inner upper arm patch received 2% DPC for sensitization.

MiXCR, applied by TCRdb to the RACE reads, yields one record per CDR3 protein. The table shows 330,000 or so distinct CDR3 sequences, with around 6% occurring only once. Time point: patch test 2, 6 weeks after DPC sensitization. The treatment denotes: therapeutic diphenylcyclopropenone sensitization with weekly scalp DPC. Germline CDR1 is LGHDT and CDR2 is YNNKEL (reference sequence). The CDR3 has 16 amino acids. Unmatched junction bases numbered 12, after V lost 3 bases and J lost 5 bases. A few counts support this clonotype. The TCR comes from a woman aged 18-30 years with alopecia areata. Some clones in this sample may be carry-over from other donors' samples. V usage is TRBV3-1 and J usage is TRBJ2-5, with 7 bases matching TRBD2. The sequencing here drew on whole blood, taken in connection with sensitization to the hapten diphenylcyclopropenone (DPC). The CDR3 region is CASSHAGRGVVETQYF. The CDR3 coding sequence is TGTGCCAGCAGCCACGCCGGCCGGGGGGTCGTGGAGACCCAGTACTTC.